The 8 T cell receptor beta chains listed next were all sequenced from one sample in a study of beta chain features in type 1 diabetes. Reverse transcribing all isolated RNA meant expressed TCRB transcripts were sequenced. Clones were read by immunoSEQ multiplex PCR, and TCRdb kept only the in-frame ones, dropping some. This sample has approximately 380,000 clones; less than 15% occur once, and the top ten carry under 0.02%. The sample taken for sequencing was naive CD4+ T cells from blood. The receptors were gathered from a woman under 30 in good health.

This clone was counted between two and nine times. CDR3 coding DNA: TGTGCCAGCAGCTTAGGAGGCCTAGCGACCTACAATGAGCAGTTCTTC. This codes for CASSLGGLATYNEQFF. The J gene is TRBJ2-1, the V gene TRBV13, with D maybe TRBD2 (6 bases). The CDR3 loop spans 16 amino acids. CDR1 is PRHDT, CDR2 FYEKMQ, per germline (reference sequence). Trimming left V 0 bases short and J 2 bases short, with 11 bases between.

The rearrangement uses TRBV28 and TRBJ2-1; 10 nucleotides match TRBD1. V was pared by 5 bases and J by 8 bases, with 9 bases of the junction left unmatched. Germline CDR1 is MDHEN and CDR2 is SYDVKM. This CDR3 has 15 amino acids. CDR3 DNA sequence: TGTGCCAGCAGTGTGCCGGGACAGGGGATCTATGAGCAGTTCTTC. This translates into CASSVPGQGIYEQFF.

The V call is TRBV27, the J call TRBJ2-5; 9 bases are a match to TRBD1. The CDR3 is 16 amino acids. Germline CDR1 reads MNHEY; CDR2 reads SMNVEV (reference sequence). Germline trimming cut 6 bases from V and 5 bases from J; bases unmatched to any gene: 13. CDR3: CASSPLGTGLSETQYF. CDR3 DNA: TGTGCCAGCAGCCCCCTAGGGACAGGGTTGTCGGAGACCCAGTACTTC.

This clone was recorded only once. The chain employs TRBV28 and TRBJ1-1; D is uncertain. Germline CDR1 and CDR2: MDHEN and SYDVKM. This CDR3 spans 13 amino acids. Trimming took 10 bases from V and 0 from J, leaving 12 bases between them. CDR3: CATLFGVNTEAFF. In DNA form, the CDR3 reads TGTGCCACCCTCTTCGGTGTGAACACTGAAGCTTTCTTT.

This clone was counted only a few times. The V gene is TRBV5-4, the J gene TRBJ2-5, with a tentative D call TRBD2 (7 bases). The CDR3 is 15 residues long. Germline values: CDR1 SGHNT, CDR2 YYREEE (reference sequence). The V gene lost 2 bases and the J gene lost 5 bases, with 16 bases spanning the gap. This CDR3 is CASSLGGGMVETQYF. CDR3 in DNA: TGTGCCAGCAGCTTAGGGGGAGGGATGGTGGAGACCCAGTACTTC.

This chain uses TRBV29-1 with TRBJ1-1; maybe TRBD1 (6 bases). Trimming cost V 1 base and J 8 bases, with 14 bases left between them. This CDR3 region has 13 residues. The V gene's germline CDR1 is SQVTM and CDR2 ANQGSEA. The CDR3 reads CSVEGQALLEAFF. CDR3 nucleotides: TGCAGCGTTGAAGGACAGGCTCTCCTCGAAGCTTTCTTT.

The chain carries TRBV5-1 and TRBJ2-7; TRBD2 aligns across 9 bases. The V gene's germline CDR1 is SGHRS and CDR2 YFSETQ. The V gene end was trimmed by 1 base and the J gene end by 5 bases; junction bases not matched to a gene: 4. This CDR3 has 14 amino acids. The CDR3 sequence: CASSLRVAGDEQYF. For the CDR3, the DNA is TGCGCCAGCAGCTTGAGAGTAGCGGGAGACGAGCAGTACTTC.

This chain connects TRBV9 to TRBJ1-6, with 9 bases identical to TRBD1. Germline CDR1 reads SGDLS; CDR2 reads YYNGEE. This CDR3 is 15 amino acids long. J was trimmed by 5 bases and V by 2 bases; bases with no gene match: 2. The CDR3 region is CASSVGDRDNSPLHF. In nucleotides, the CDR3 is TGTGCCAGCAGCGTGGGGGACAGGGATAATTCACCCCTCCACTTT.